The 22 T cell receptor beta chains below all came from one sample that was sequenced in a study of identical twins. TCRdb re-derived calls from the 5' RACE reads in MiXCR, one entry per CDR3 protein. The data contain about 660,000 distinct CDR3 sequences, less than 10% of them seen just once; the ten biggest clones take up around 0.95%. These data were also filed under a second study, of yellow fever vaccine responses in identical twins.

Sample: PBMCs. Receptors were obtained from a woman between 18 and 29 years old in good health.

This clonotype was seen only a few times. The chain recombines TRBV12-3 or TRBV12-4 with TRBJ2-5, with D maybe TRBD2 (5 bases). Trimming took 5 bases from V and 7 from J, leaving 17 bases between them. The CDR3 contains 14 residues. The CDR3 nucleotides are TGTGCCAGCAGTCCCGGGCAAGAAGGGAGGACCCAGTACTTC. Translated: CASSPGQEGRTQYF.

The V gene is TRBV3-1, the J gene TRBJ2-5, with D possibly TRBD1 on 5 matching bases. CDR3 size: 14 residues. V was cut by 1 base and J by 1 base, with 7 bases left in between. Per the germline V gene, CDR1 is LGHDT and CDR2 is YNNKEL (reference sequence). CDR3 region: CASSQATAQETQYF. CDR3 coding DNA: TGTGCCAGCAGCCAAGCGACAGCCCAAGAGACCCAGTACTTC.

This sequence joins TRBV19 and TRBJ2-1, with D possibly being TRBD2 (5 bases). The CDR3 is made up of 14 amino acids. Trimming removed 11 bases at V and 0 bases at J, with 14 bases between. In germline, CDR1 is LNHDA, CDR2 SQIVND (reference sequence). CDR3 sequence reads: CAEVRSGSYNEQFF. CDR3 in DNA: TGTGCCGAAGTGAGAAGCGGCTCCTACAATGAGCAGTTCTTC.

This chain uses TRBV4-2 with TRBJ2-3, with a possible D match to TRBD2 (5 bases). CDR3 size: 13 residues. With 0 bases removed from V and 7 bases from J, the gap between germline ends came to 8 bases. CDR1 and CDR2 from the germline V gene are LGHNA and YNFKEQ. Here the CDR3 reads CASSQEYGNTQYF. The CDR3, as DNA: TGTGCCAGCAGCCAAGAATACGGGAATACGCAGTATTTT.

This clonotype was detected a few times. This chain connects TRBV7-9 to TRBJ2-5; 9 nucleotides agree with TRBD1. CDR1 and CDR2 from the germline V gene are SEHNR and FQNEAQ (reference sequence). The CDR3 is 15 amino acids. The ends lost 2 bases at V and 4 bases at J; junction bases unmatched: 5. The chain's CDR3 is CASSLLQGAIETQYF. The CDR3 DNA sequence: TGTGCCAGCAGCTTATTACAGGGGGCTATAGAGACCCAGTACTTC.

This clonotype was observed many times. The J gene is TRBJ2-7, the V gene TRBV29-1, with 8 nucleotides matching TRBD1. The CDR3 length is 13 residues. V shed 3 bases and J 2 bases; nucleotides not matched to a gene: 3. Per germline, CDR1 SQVTM and CDR2 ANQGSEA. The CDR3 region is CSVEAQGAYEQYF. CDR3 nucleotides: TGCAGCGTTGAGGCACAGGGGGCCTACGAGCAGTACTTC.

V is TRBV20-1 and J is TRBJ2-3, with D hard to call. CDR1 DFQATT and CDR2 SNEGSKA come from the germline V gene (reference sequence). The ends were cut back, 3 bases at V and 0 bases at J, with 7 bases in the middle. This CDR3 region has 13 residues. The CDR3 DNA sequence: TGCAGTGCTAGCGACGACAGCACAGATACGCAGTATTTT. Residues: CSASDDSTDTQYF.

Concerning this clonotype itself: A junction end diverges from the germline sequence, so it may reflect a read error. This rearrangement joins TRBV7-9 to TRBJ2-5, with D possibly TRBD2 on 5 matching bases. The V gene's germline CDR1 is SEHNR and CDR2 FQNEAQ (reference sequence). The CDR3 contains 13 residues. In DNA form, the CDR3 reads TGTGCCGGCAGCTTATCCGGCGGGGAGACCCAGTACTTC. It yields the protein CAGSLSGGETQYF.

The chain recombines TRBV7-3 with TRBJ2-1, with 7 positions matching TRBD2. CDR1 is SGHTA, CDR2 FQGTGA, per germline. There are 15 residues in the CDR3. V trimming: 2 bases; J trimming: 9 bases; junction bases outside the gene matches: 10. In nucleotides, the CDR3 is TGTGCCAGCAGCTTATCCCCCTCCGGGGGGAGTGAGCAGTTCTTC. Translation gives CASSLSPSGGSEQFF.

The genes are TRBV7-9 and TRBJ2-7; TRBD2 agrees at 10 bases. The ends lost 5 bases at V and 2 bases at J; junction bases unmatched: 6. The V gene's germline CDR1 is SEHNR and CDR2 FQNEAQ (reference sequence). This CDR3 is 15 amino acids long. The CDR3 loop reads CASSPTSGHPYEQYF. The CDR3 DNA follows: TGTGCCAGCAGCCCGACTAGCGGGCACCCCTACGAGCAGTACTTC.

The chain uses TRBV4-3 and TRBJ2-1, with D unclear. CDR1 is LGHNA and CDR2 is YSLEER in the germline V gene. This CDR3 is 13 amino acids long. Trimming stripped 0 bases from V and 8 bases from J, with 8 bases between. The CDR3 region is CASSQDRSDEQFF. The DNA for the CDR3 is TGCGCCAGCAGCCAAGATCGGAGCGATGAGCAGTTCTTC.

The chain recombines TRBV6-2 or TRBV6-3 with TRBJ2-3; D is possibly TRBD2 (6 bases). Per germline, CDR1 MNHEY and CDR2 SVGEGT. V dropped 7 bases and J dropped 1 base, with 9 bases sitting between them. This CDR3 contains 13 residues. CDR3 region: CASIGRRTDTQYF. As DNA, the CDR3 is TGTGCCAGCATAGGGAGGCGCACAGATACGCAGTATTTT.

This clonotype showed up just a few times. This sequence joins TRBV12-3 or TRBV12-4 and TRBJ2-1; 7 nucleotides line up with TRBD2. With V trimmed by 6 bases and J by 15 bases, 8 bases remained unmatched. This CDR3 contains 11 residues. The DNA of the CDR3 is TGTGCCAGCAGCCAAGGACTAGGGCGGTTCTTC. Translation gives CASSQGLGRFF.

There are many counts of this clonotype. The chain is built from TRBV3-1 and TRBJ2-7, with a tentative D call TRBD2 (5 bases). Germline-derived CDR1 and CDR2 are LGHDT and YNNKEL (reference sequence). V shed 2 bases and J shed 0 bases, with 14 bases lying between them. The CDR3 runs 16 residues. The CDR3 sequence is CASSQRSPTSSYEQYF. CDR3 in DNA: TGTGCCAGCAGCCAACGCTCTCCTACTAGCTCCTACGAGCAGTACTTC.

This rearrangement joins TRBV10-3 to TRBJ2-6; D uncertain. The V and J ends lost 0 bases and 0 bases respectively, with 6 bases between them. Germline CDR1 reads ENHRY; CDR2 reads SYGVKD. CDR3 length: 16 amino acids. CDR3 amino acids: CAISESANSGANVLTF. The CDR3 DNA sequence: TGTGCCATCAGTGAGTCGGCCAACTCTGGGGCCAACGTCCTGACTTTC.

The sample holds many counts of this clonotype. The rearrangement joins TRBV27 to TRBJ1-1, with a tentative D call TRBD1 (6 bases). The germline V gene has CDR1 MNHEY and CDR2 SMNVEV (reference sequence). V lost 6 bases and J 5 bases, leaving 22 bases between the germline ends. The CDR3 consists of 16 residues. CDR3 in amino acids: CASSPLLRGGGTEAFF. CDR3 DNA: TGTGCCAGCAGCCCCCTGTTGAGGGGGGGAGGTACTGAAGCTTTCTTT.

The V call is TRBV5-1, the J call TRBJ2-5; 8 bases are a match to TRBD1. V gave up 7 bases and J gave up 2 bases; unmatched junction bases: 10. The CDR3 loop spans 15 amino acids. Per the germline V gene, CDR1 is SGHRS and CDR2 is YFSETQ. CDR3 bases: TGCGCCAGCGGAACAGTTGGGACAGGTCAAGAGACCCAGTACTTC. This gives the protein CASGTVGTGQETQYF.

This clonotype was counted many times. The genes are TRBV24-1 and TRBJ2-7; maybe TRBD1 (6 bases). Trimming left V 9 bases short and J 5 bases short, with 10 bases between. The CDR3 spans 11 residues. Germline-derived CDR1 and CDR2 are KGHDR and SFDVKD. CDR3 amino acids: CATGQGNEQYF. CDR3 sequence (DNA): TGTGCCACCGGGCAGGGGAACGAGCAGTACTTC.

This clonotype was detected many times. V is TRBV2 and J is TRBJ2-2; D is undetermined. The CDR3 loop spans 12 amino acids. The V end was cut by 4 bases, the J end by 6 bases, with 6 bases between. Germline lookup yields CDR1 SNHLY and CDR2 FYNNEI. CDR3 coding DNA: TGTGCCAGCAGTGTCGGCCCCGGGGAGCTGTTTTTT. Protein: CASSVGPGELFF.

This clonotype was found many times. This rearrangement joins TRBV2 to TRBJ2-3; D not certain. Germline V gene lookup returns CDR1 SNHLY and CDR2 FYNNEI. V was pared by 5 bases and J by 4 bases, with 13 bases between. The CDR3 consists of 14 residues. The CDR3 sequence is CASSLRANSDTQYF. Written as DNA, the CDR3 is TGTGCCAGCAGTCTTCGAGCTAACTCAGATACGCAGTATTTT.

This clonotype was detected only a few times. This chain joins TRBV6-1 and TRBJ2-7, with D possibly matching TRBD1 (5 bases). Trimming took off 0 bases at V and 13 bases at J, with 19 bases between the two ends. The CDR3 contains 14 residues. Germline values: CDR1 MNHNS, CDR2 SASEGT. The CDR3 here is CASSEAFPGPNLYF. The CDR3 DNA follows: TGTGCCAGCAGTGAAGCGTTTCCAGGGCCTAATTTATACTTC.

This clonotype was counted only a few times. The V call is TRBV27, the J call TRBJ2-2; D possibly corresponds to TRBD1 (5 bases). V was cut by 10 bases and J by 4 bases, with 13 bases left in between. The V gene's germline CDR1 is MNHEY and CDR2 SMNVEV (reference sequence). CDR3 length: 13 residues. CDR3 loop: CANRQRGTGELFF. CDR3 sequence (DNA): TGTGCCAACCGACAGAGAGGCACCGGGGAGCTGTTTTTT.